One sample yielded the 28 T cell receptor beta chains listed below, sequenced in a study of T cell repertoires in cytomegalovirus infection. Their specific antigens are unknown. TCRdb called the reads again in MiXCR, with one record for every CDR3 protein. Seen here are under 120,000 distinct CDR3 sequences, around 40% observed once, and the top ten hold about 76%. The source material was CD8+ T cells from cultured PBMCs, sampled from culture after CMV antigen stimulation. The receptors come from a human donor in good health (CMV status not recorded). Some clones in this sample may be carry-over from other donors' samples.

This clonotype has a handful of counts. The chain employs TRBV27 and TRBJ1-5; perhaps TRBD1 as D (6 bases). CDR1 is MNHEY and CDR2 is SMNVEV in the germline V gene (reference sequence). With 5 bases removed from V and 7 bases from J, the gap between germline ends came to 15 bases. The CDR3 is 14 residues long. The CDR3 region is CASSMGGLGQPQHF. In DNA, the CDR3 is TGTGCCAGCAGTATGGGGGGGCTGGGGCAGCCCCAGCATTTT.

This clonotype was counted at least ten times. CDR3 DNA sequence: TGTGCCAGCAGTTCACAGGGAGGGGTGCACACTGAAGCTTTCTTT. The encoded protein is CASSSQGGVHTEAFF. This chain uses TRBV12-3 or TRBV12-4 with TRBJ1-1; maybe TRBD1 (6 bases). Deletions cut 4 bases from V and 3 bases from J, with 15 bases between. This CDR3 has 15 amino acids.

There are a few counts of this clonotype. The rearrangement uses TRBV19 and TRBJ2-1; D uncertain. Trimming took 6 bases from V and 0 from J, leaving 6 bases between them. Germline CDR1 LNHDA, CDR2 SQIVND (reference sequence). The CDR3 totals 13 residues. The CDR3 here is CASSRYSYNEQFF. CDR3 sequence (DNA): TGTGCCAGTAGCCGGTACTCCTACAATGAGCAGTTCTTC.

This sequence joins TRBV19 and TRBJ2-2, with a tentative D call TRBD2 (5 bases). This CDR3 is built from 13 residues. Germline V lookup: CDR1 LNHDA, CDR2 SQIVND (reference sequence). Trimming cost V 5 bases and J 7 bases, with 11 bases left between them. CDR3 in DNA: TGTGCCAGTAGTCCTCAGGCGGGCGGGGAGCTGTTTTTT. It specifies CASSPQAGGELFF.

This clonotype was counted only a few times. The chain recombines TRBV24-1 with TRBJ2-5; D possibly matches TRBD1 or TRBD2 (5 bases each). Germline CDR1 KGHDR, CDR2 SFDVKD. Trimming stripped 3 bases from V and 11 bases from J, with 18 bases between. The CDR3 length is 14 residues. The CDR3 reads CATSDAGTSLRQYF. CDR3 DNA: TGTGCCACCAGTGATGCCGGGACCTCCTTGAGGCAGTACTTC.

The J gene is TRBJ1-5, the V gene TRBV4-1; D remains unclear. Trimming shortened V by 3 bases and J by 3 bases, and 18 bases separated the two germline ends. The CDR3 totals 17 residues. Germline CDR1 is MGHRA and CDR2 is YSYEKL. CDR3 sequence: CASSHILGSVFNQPQHF. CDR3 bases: TGCGCCAGCAGCCACATCCTGGGCTCAGTATTCAATCAGCCCCAGCATTTT.

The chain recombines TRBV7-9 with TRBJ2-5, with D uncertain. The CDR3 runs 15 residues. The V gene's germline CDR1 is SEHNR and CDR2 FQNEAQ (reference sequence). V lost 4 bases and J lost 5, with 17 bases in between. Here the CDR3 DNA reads TGTGCCAGCAGCTCCGTTTCCGGGCTCCGCGAGACCCAGTACTTC. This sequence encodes CASSSVSGLRETQYF.

In DNA form, the CDR3 reads TGTGCCAGCAGCCACGACAGGGGGCCGGAGACCCAGTACTTC. Encoded protein: CASSHDRGPETQYF. V gene TRBV3-1 combines with J gene TRBJ2-5; TRBD1 matches at 10 bases. Germline V gene lookup returns CDR1 LGHDT and CDR2 YNNKEL (reference sequence). The junction had 3 bases not matched to a gene; V was cut back by 3 bases and J by 5 bases. This CDR3 is 14 amino acids long.

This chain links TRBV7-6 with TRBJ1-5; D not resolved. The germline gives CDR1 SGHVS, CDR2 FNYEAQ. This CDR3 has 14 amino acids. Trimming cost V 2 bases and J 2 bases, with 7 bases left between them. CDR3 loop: CASSLMAGNQPQHF. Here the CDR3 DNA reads TGTGCCAGCAGCTTAATGGCAGGCAATCAGCCCCAGCATTTT.

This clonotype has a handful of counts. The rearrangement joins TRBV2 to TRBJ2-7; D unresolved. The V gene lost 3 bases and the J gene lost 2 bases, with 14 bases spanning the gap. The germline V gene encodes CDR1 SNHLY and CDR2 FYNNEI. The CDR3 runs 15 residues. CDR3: CASSEGQPGAYEQYF. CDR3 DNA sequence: TGTGCCAGCAGTGAGGGTCAGCCTGGCGCCTACGAGCAGTACTTC.

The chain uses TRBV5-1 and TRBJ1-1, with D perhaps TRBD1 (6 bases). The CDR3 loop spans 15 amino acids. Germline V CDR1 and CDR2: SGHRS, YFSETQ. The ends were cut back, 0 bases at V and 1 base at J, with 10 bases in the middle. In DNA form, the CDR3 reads TGCGCCAGCAGCTTGGTCGGCAGGGGGAACACTGAAGCTTTCTTT. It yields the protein CASSLVGRGNTEAFF.

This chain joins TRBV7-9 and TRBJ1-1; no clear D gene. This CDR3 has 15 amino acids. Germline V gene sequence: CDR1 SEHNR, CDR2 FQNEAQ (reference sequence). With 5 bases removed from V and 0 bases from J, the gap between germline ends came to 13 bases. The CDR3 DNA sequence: TGTGCCAGCAGCGGTATGGGAGGGATGAACACTGAAGCTTTCTTT. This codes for CASSGMGGMNTEAFF.

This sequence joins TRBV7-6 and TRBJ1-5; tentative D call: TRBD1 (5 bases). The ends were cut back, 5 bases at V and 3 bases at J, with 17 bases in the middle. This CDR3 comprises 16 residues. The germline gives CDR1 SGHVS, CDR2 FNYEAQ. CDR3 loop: CASSPEWGGTNQPQHF. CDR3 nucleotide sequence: TGTGCCAGCAGCCCCGAGTGGGGGGGAACCAATCAGCCCCAGCATTTT.

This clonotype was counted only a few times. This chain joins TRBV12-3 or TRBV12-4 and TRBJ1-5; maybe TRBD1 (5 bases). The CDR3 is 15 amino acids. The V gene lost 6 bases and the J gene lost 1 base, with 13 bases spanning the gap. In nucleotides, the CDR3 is TGTGCCAGCAGCAATCAGGGATTCAGCAATCAGCCCCAGCATTTT. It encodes CASSNQGFSNQPQHF.

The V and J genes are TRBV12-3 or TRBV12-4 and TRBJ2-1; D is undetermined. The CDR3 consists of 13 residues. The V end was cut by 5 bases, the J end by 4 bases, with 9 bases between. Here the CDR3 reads CASSRIFYNEQFF. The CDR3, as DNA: TGTGCCAGCAGTCGGATTTTTTACAATGAGCAGTTCTTC.

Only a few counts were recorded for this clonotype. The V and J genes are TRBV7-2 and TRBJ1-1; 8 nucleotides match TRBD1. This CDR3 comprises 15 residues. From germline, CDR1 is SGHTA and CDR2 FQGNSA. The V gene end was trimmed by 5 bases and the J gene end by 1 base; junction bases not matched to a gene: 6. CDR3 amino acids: CASSPWTGRNTEAFF. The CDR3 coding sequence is TGTGCCAGCAGCCCCTGGACAGGGCGGAACACTGAAGCTTTCTTT.

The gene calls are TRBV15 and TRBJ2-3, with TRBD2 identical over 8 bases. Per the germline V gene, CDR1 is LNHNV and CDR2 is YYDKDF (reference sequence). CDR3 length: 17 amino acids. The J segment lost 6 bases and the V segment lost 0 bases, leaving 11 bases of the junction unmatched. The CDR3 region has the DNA TGTGCCACCAGCAGAGAAGGAACTAGCGGTTCATTCGATACGCAGTATTTT. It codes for CATSREGTSGSFDTQYF.

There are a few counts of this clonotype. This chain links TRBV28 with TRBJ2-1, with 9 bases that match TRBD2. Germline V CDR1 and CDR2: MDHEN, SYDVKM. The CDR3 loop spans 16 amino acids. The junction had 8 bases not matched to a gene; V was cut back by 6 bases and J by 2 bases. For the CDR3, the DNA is TGTGCCAGCAGCTACATGACTAGCGGTACCTACAATGAGCAGTTCTTC. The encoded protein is CASSYMTSGTYNEQFF.

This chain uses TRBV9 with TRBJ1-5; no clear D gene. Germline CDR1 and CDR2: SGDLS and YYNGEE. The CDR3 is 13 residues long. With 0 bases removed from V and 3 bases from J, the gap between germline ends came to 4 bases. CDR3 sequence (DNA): TGTGCCAGCAGCGTAGGGGCCAATCAGCCCCAGCATTTT. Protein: CASSVGANQPQHF.

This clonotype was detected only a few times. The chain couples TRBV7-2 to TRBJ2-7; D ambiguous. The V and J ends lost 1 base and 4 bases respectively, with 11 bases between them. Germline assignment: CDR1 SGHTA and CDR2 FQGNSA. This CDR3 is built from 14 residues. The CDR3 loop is CASSLDNPAYEQYF. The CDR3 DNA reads TGTGCCAGCAGCTTAGACAACCCAGCATACGAGCAGTACTTC.

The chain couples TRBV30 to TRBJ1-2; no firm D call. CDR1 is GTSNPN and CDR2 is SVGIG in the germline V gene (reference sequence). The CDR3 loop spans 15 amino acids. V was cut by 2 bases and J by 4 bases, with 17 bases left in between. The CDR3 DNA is TGTGCCTGGAGTACCGGACCAGGTTCGGGCTATGGCTACACCTTC. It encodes CAWSTGPGSGYGYTF.

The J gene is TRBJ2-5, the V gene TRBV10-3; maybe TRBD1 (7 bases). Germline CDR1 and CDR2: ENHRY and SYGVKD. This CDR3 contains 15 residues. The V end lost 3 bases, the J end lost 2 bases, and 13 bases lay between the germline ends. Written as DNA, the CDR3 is TGTGCCATCAGTGAAAGGGACAGCGGGCAAGAGACCCAGTACTTC. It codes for CAISERDSGQETQYF.

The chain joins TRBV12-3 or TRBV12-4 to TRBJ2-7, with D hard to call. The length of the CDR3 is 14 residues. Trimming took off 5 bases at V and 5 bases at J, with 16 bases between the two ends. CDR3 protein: CASSEVDGVDEQYF. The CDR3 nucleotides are TGTGCCAGCAGTGAAGTTGACGGAGTGGACGAGCAGTACTTC.

The CDR3 DNA follows: TGTGCCAGTACCGTAGCGGGGGCTCCCTGGAATGAGCAGTTCTTC. Protein sequence: CASTVAGAPWNEQFF. The chain employs TRBV19 and TRBJ2-1, with 9 nucleotides matching TRBD2. This CDR3 has 15 amino acids. Losses at the gene ends were 7 bases for V and 7 bases for J; bases not matched to a gene: 11. The germline V gene has CDR1 LNHDA and CDR2 SQIVND (reference sequence).

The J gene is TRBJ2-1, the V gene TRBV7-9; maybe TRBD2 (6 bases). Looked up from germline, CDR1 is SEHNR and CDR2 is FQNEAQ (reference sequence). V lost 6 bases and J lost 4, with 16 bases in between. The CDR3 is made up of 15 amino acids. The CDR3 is CASRPPASAYNEQFF. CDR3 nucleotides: TGTGCCAGCAGACCCCCGGCTAGCGCATACAATGAGCAGTTCTTC.

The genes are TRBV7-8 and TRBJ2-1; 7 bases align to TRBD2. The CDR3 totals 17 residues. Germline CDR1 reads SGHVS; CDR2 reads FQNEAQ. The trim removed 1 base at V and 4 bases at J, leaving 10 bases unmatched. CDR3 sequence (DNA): TGTGCCAGCAGCTTAGACGGGGGGTTTCAAATTTACAATGAGCAGTTCTTC. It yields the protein CASSLDGGFQIYNEQFF. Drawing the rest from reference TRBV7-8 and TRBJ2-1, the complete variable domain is GAGVSQSPRYKVAKRGQDVALRCDPISGHVSLFWYQQALGQGPEFLTYFQNEAQLDKSGLPSDRFFAERPEGSVSTLKIQRTQQEDSAVYLCASSLDGGFQIYNEQFFGPGTRLTVL.

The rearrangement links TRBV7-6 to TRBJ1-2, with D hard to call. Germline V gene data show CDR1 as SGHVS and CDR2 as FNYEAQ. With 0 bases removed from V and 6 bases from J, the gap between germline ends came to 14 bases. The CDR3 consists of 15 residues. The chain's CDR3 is CASSLAPQRLNGYTF. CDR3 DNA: TGTGCCAGCAGCTTAGCTCCCCAGAGACTGAATGGCTACACCTTC.

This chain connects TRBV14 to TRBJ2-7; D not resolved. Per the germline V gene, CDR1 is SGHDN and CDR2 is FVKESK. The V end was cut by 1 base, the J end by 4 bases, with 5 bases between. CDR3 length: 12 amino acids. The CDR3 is CASSQVQYEQYF. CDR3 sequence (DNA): TGTGCCAGCAGCCAAGTCCAGTACGAGCAGTACTTC.